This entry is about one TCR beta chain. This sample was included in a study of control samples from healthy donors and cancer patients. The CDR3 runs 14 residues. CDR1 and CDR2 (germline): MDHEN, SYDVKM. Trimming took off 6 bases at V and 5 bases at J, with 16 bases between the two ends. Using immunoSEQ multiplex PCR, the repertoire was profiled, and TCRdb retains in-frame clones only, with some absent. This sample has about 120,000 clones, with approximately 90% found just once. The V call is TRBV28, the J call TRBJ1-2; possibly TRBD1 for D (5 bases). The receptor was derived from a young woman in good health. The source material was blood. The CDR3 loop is CASSGAERAYGYTF. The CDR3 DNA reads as TGTGCCAGCAGCGGGGCCGAAAGGGCTTATGGCTACACCTTC.